What follows are 5 T cell receptor beta chains derived from one specimen sequenced in a study of blood T cell repertoires in COVID-19. Libraries were prepared by immunoSEQ multiplex PCR; TCRdb keeps only in-frame clonotypes and omits some of them. The sample comprises 310,000 or so clones, approximately 86% of which are singletons, and about 1.2% rests with the top ten. Sequenced material: peripheral blood. The receptors here all came from a man aged 65-85 years with acute or convalescent COVID-19.

This rearrangement joins TRBV12-3 or TRBV12-4 to TRBJ1-3, with D perhaps matching TRBD1 (5 bases). The CDR3 is made up of 13 amino acids. The germline V and J ends were trimmed by 8 bases and 4 bases, with 12 bases remaining between them. The CDR3 loop reads CASAGRLGNTIYF. The CDR3 DNA reads TGTGCCAGCGCAGGGAGGCTCGGAAACACCATATATTTT.

This chain connects TRBV10-3 to TRBJ2-1, with 8 bases lining up with TRBD2. V lost 9 bases, J lost 6 bases, and 7 bases stayed unmatched. CDR1 and CDR2 (germline): ENHRY, SYGVKD. The CDR3 runs 13 residues. CDR3 sequence: CAISGNARNEQFF. CDR3 DNA: TGTGCCATTAGCGGGAATGCCCGCAATGAGCAGTTCTTC.

The chain combines TRBV3-1 (or the pseudogene TRBV3-2) with TRBJ2-5, with D perhaps TRBD2 (6 bases). The germline V gene encodes CDR1 LGHDT and CDR2 YNNKEL (reference sequence). This CDR3 has 14 amino acids. The V gene lost 1 base and the J gene lost 4 bases, with 10 bases spanning the gap. The CDR3 spells CASSQVPGVETQYF. The DNA for the CDR3 is TGTGCCAGCAGCCAAGTTCCGGGGGTAGAGACCCAGTACTTC.

This clone has only one observation. The chain uses TRBV19 and TRBJ1-3, with D perhaps TRBD1 (5 bases). The CDR3 spans 15 residues. V lost 6 bases to trimming and J lost 0 bases, with 12 bases between them. Germline CDR1 and CDR2: LNHDA and SQIVND (reference sequence). This CDR3 reads CASRQPGGSGNTIYF. The DNA of the CDR3 is TGTGCCAGTAGACAACCGGGGGGCTCTGGAAACACCATATATTTT.

V gene TRBV19 combines with J gene TRBJ2-3; perhaps TRBD1 as D (6 bases). CDR3 size: 16 residues. V shed 4 bases and J shed 2 bases, with 16 bases lying between them. CDR1 and CDR2 from the germline V gene are LNHDA and SQIVND (reference sequence). As DNA, the CDR3 is TGTGCCAGTAGTAGGAGGCAGGGGAGTTCCACAGATACGCAGTATTTT. The encoded protein is CASSRRQGSSTDTQYF.